This record looks at one TCR beta chain sequence and its context. What it binds is not known. V was pared by 6 bases and J by 0 bases, with 15 bases between. This CDR3 comprises 15 residues. The entry originates in a study of naive and memory T cell subsets. General study points: Especially in CD8 cells, naive repertoires contained a few larger clonotypes, possibly CD45RA-re-expressing memory cells.

The beta constant-region primer was an equimolar mix of two oligonucleotides covering TRBC1 and TRBC2. Ligated cDNA was amplified by four rounds of PCR with nested alpha and beta constant-region primers and SP2. TCRdb redid the calling of the UMI-ligation and nested PCR reads with MiXCR, one entry per CDR3 protein. Seen here are about 90,000 distinct CDR3 sequences, 11% observed once, and the top ten hold about 0.14%. The sequencing input was naive CD4+ T cells from blood. The receptor was isolated from a human donor in good health. V is TRBV12-3 or TRBV12-4 and J is TRBJ2-7; the D gene could be TRBD1 or TRBD2 (5 bases each). CDR3 nucleotide sequence: TGTGCCAGCAGACCGGGACGGCTAAGCTCCTACGAGCAGTACTTC. This codes for CASRPGRLSSYEQYF.